The 10 T cell receptor beta chains below were found in one sample sequenced in a study of blood T cell repertoires in COVID-19. The repertoire was sequenced with immunoSEQ multiplex PCR; TCRdb's copy has only in-frame clones and lacks some. The repertoire holds fewer than 200,000 clones, with around four fifths as singletons. The sequenced material came from PBMCs or T cells enriched from blood (not recorded which). The receptors here all came from a woman between 50 and 59 years old who had recovered from COVID-19.

This clone appeared a single time. The chain links TRBV6-5 to TRBJ1-5, with D possibly TRBD1 on 5 matching bases. The germline gives CDR1 MNHEY, CDR2 SVGAGI. The CDR3 is 14 amino acids. V was shortened by 8 bases and J by 7 bases, with 18 bases between the two germline ends. This chain's CDR3 is CASQRQGFGQPQHF. The CDR3 DNA reads as TGTGCCAGCCAGCGTCAGGGTTTTGGGCAGCCCCAGCATTTT.

On this clone: Distinct nucleotide sequences in the sample also encode this CDR3. The chain joins TRBV18 to TRBJ1-4; 11 nucleotides match TRBD1. The V segment lost 6 bases and the J segment 1 base; nucleotides outside the gene matches: 4. From germline, CDR1 is KGHSH and CDR2 LQKENI. The length of the CDR3 is 16 residues. The CDR3 region has the DNA TGTGCCAGCTCCCCCGGGACAGGGGGAACTAATGAAAAACTGTTTTTT. Protein product: CASSPGTGGTNEKLFF. Full variable domain (missing parts from reference TRBV18 and TRBJ1-4): NAGVMQNPRHLVRRRGQEARLRCSPMKGHSHVYWYRQLPEEGLKFMVYLQKENIIDESGMPKERFSAEFPKEGPSILRIQQVVRGDSAAYFCASSPGTGGTNEKLFFGSGTQLSVL.

The chain recombines TRBV30 with TRBJ1-5; weak D call: TRBD1 (5 bases). The CDR3 runs to 15 residues. V dropped 2 bases and J dropped 6 bases, with 17 bases sitting between them. Looked up from germline, CDR1 is GTSNPN and CDR2 is SVGIG (reference sequence). The chain's CDR3 is CAWSRDSNVGQPQHF. CDR3 sequence (DNA): TGTGCCTGGAGTCGGGACTCAAACGTGGGTCAGCCCCAGCATTTT.

This chain joins TRBV5-1 and TRBJ1-6; the D gene is possibly TRBD1 (6 bases). CDR3 size: 15 residues. Germline assignment: CDR1 SGHRS and CDR2 YFSETQ. The germline V and J ends were trimmed by 4 bases and 3 bases, with 11 bases remaining between them. The CDR3 reads CASSGGDNYNSPLHF. The CDR3 nucleotides are TGCGCCAGCAGCGGGGGGGACAACTATAATTCACCCCTCCACTTT.

In regard to this clone: Different DNA sequences within this sample yield the same CDR3. The chain couples TRBV7-3 to TRBJ2-3, with 8 bases fitting TRBD2. The CDR3 covers 15 residues. V trimming: 4 bases; J trimming: 0 bases; junction bases outside the gene matches: 3. Germline V gene sequence: CDR1 SGHTA, CDR2 FQGTGA. Here the CDR3 reads CASSSLAVSTDTQYF. The CDR3, as DNA: TGTGCCAGCAGCTCACTAGCGGTTAGCACAGATACGCAGTATTTT. The entire variable domain, with the rest obtained from reference TRBV7-3 and TRBJ2-3, is as follows: GAGVSQTPSNKVTEKGKYVELRCDPISGHTALYWYRQSLGQGPEFLIYFQGTGAADDSGLPNDRFFAVRPEGSVSTLKIQRTERGDSAVYLCASSSLAVSTDTQYFGPGTRLTVL.

This chain connects TRBV2 to TRBJ1-1, with D maybe TRBD1 (6 bases). This CDR3 region has 15 residues. The germline V gene has CDR1 SNHLY and CDR2 FYNNEI. V was trimmed by 2 bases and J by 0 bases, leaving 10 bases between them. This CDR3 reads CASSEQGQLNTEAFF. The CDR3 DNA follows: TGTGCCAGCAGTGAACAAGGACAGTTGAACACTGAAGCTTTCTTT.

The V gene is TRBV4-2, the J gene TRBJ1-1, with a tentative D call TRBD1 (5 bases). V was shortened by 7 bases and J by 0 bases, with 18 bases between the two germline ends. The CDR3 is 16 residues long. Germline-derived CDR1 and CDR2 are LGHNA and YNFKEQ. As DNA, the CDR3 is TGTGCCAGCACCTTAGGAACCCGGACAATGAACACTGAAGCTTTCTTT. This gives the protein CASTLGTRTMNTEAFF.

This clone was observed once. The rearrangement links TRBV6-6 to TRBJ2-7; possible D gene TRBD1, 5 bases. V was pared by 2 bases and J by 0 bases, with 5 bases between. The CDR3 covers 13 residues. Germline V lookup: CDR1 MNHNY, CDR2 SVGAGI (reference sequence). DNA of the CDR3: TGTGCCAGCAGTTACCAGGGCTCCTACGAGCAGTACGTC. Translated: CASSYQGSYEQYV.

V is TRBV19 and J is TRBJ1-6; the D gene is possibly TRBD1 (6 bases). V lost 3 bases and J 15 bases, leaving 30 bases between the germline ends. Germline V CDR1 and CDR2: LNHDA, SQIVND (reference sequence). The CDR3 covers 18 residues. CDR3 in amino acids: CASSIVSLNPQGAGDLHF. The DNA for the CDR3 is TGTGCCAGTAGTATCGTGTCCTTAAACCCACAGGGAGCAGGGGACCTCCACTTT.

The gene calls are TRBV2 and TRBJ1-1; TRBD1 is a possible D gene (6 bases). V gave up 6 bases and J gave up 2 bases, with 13 bases separating them. The germline V gene encodes CDR1 SNHLY and CDR2 FYNNEI. The CDR3 contains 14 residues. The DNA of the CDR3 is TGTGCCAGCAGGTCGACAGGATTCAACACTGAAGCTTTCTTT. Residues: CASRSTGFNTEAFF. Full variable domain (remainder filled in from reference TRBV2 and TRBJ1-1): EPEVTQTPSHQVTQMGQEVILRCVPISNHLYFYWYRQILGQKVEFLVSFYNNEISEKSEIFDDQFSVERPDGSNFTLKIRSTKLEDSAMYFCASRSTGFNTEAFFGQGTRLTVV.